This record looks at one T cell receptor beta chain sequence and its context. Its recognized antigen is unknown. No much larger clone is present one base from it, and per-base qualities are unavailable. Spanning cysteine to phenylalanine, the CDR3 consists of 11 amino acids. The entry retains the CDR3 DNA only, 33 bases that are in frame from base 1. From the germline V gene, CDR1 is SGHTA and CDR2 is FQGNSA. At the junction V is shortened by 5 bases and J by 4 bases, with 5 bases in between. This sample is part of a study of blood T cell repertoires in COVID-19 (dated by TCRdb to the early 2020s). Broadly, across the study: Samples from collaborators originated in the United States, Italy and Spain and spanned both the acute and convalescent phases of COVID-19. Where available, HLA class I and class II types were taken from metadata supplied by the sample provider and were not determined by assay-based typing. The prospective study material was composed of cDNA or gDNA derived from T cells, B-cell-depleted T cells, or PBMCs. The samples were drawn from the first 160 participants of the ongoing ImmuneRACE study and from roughly 1,300 subjects provided by 6 global collaborators. The dataset comprised deeply sampled blood TCRbeta repertoires from subjects exposed to, actively infected with, or recovered from COVID-19. Sample metadata almost always included a de-identified subject ID, COVID-19 status, age in years and sex. The repertoires were released in a freely available public database meant as a resource for research on the immune response to SARS-CoV-2.

Study-wide findings and limitations: The amount of clinical and demographic metadata varied by source and participant and was provided uncurated.

Participants in the prospective study were aged about 18 to 100 years, lived in more than 20 United States geographic areas, and enrolled through a virtual design. To assign participants to cohorts, the prospective study relied on clinical history that participants themselves reported in a screening survey and a study questionnaire. For ImmuneRACE Cohort 3, a participant was defined as recovered based on two consecutive negative NP/OP PCR tests, clearance by a healthcare professional, or resolution of symptoms. Each participant in the prospective study had whole blood, serum and a nasopharyngeal or oropharyngeal swab collected by mobile phlebotomists. Participants in the prospective study had the option to provide additional blood draws and questionnaires over a 2-month period. Blood samples from the prospective study were shipped frozen or at room temperature prior to DNA extraction. The immunoSEQ Assay, a bias-controlled multiplex PCR, was used to amplify TCRbeta CDR3 regions from genomic DNA. Per the original workflow: The number of nucleated cells in each sample was estimated from the amplification of reference gene primers within the assay. To quantify the absolute abundance of each unique TCRbeta CDR3 rearrangement, sequence reads were collapsed and filtered. For each sample, productive Simpson clonality was calculated as the square root of Simpson's diversity index over productive rearrangements. As stored in TCRdb, this immuneACCESS dataset retains in-frame rearrangements with V and J assigned. A fraction of the clones does not appear; measured against another copy, unresolved V genes explain less than half of the discrepancy, and the remainder lacks a known reason. The V and J calls and clone size come from that table; D and trimming were worked out from the DNA. In this sample the table shows 130,000 to 150,000 clones, about 86% of which occur a single time. The top ten clones comprise more than 8.5% of the sample.

The sequenced material came from PBMCs or T cells enriched from blood (not recorded which). This TCR was sampled from a man aged 45-60 years who had recovered from COVID-19. The chain is encoded by TRBV7-2 joined to TRBJ1-1, with no confident D gene call. The DNA sequence is as follows: TGTGCCAGCAGCACAAGCACTGAAGCTTTCTTT. This yields the protein CASSTSTEAFF.